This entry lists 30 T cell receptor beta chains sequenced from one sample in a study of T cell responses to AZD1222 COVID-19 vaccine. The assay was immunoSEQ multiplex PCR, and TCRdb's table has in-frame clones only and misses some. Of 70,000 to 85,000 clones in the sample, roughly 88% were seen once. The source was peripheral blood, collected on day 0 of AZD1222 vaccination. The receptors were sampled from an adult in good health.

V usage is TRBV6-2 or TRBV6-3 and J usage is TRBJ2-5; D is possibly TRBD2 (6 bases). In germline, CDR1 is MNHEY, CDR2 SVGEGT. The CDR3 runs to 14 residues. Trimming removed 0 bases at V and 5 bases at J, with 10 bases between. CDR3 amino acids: CASSYSPGDETQYF. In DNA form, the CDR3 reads TGTGCCAGCAGTTACTCGCCGGGGGACGAGACCCAGTACTTC.

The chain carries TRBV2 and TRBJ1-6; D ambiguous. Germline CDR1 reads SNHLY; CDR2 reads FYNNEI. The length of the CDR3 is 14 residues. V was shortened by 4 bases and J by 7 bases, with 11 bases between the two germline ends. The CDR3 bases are TGTGCCAGCAGTGTCGAAAATCCGAATTCACCCCTCCACTTT. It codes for CASSVENPNSPLHF.

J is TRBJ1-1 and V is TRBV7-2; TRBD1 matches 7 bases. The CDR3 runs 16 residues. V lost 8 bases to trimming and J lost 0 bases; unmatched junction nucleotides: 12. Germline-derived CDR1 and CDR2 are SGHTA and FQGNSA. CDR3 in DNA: TGTGCCAGCCTTTACGTGAAGGGGGCCGTGAACACTGAAGCTTTCTTT. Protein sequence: CASLYVKGAVNTEAFF.

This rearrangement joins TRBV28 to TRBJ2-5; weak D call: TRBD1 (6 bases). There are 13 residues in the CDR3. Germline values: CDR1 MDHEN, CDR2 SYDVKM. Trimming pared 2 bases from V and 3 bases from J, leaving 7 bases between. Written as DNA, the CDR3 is TGTGCCAGCAGTTTACACAGGGAAGAGACCCAGTACTTC. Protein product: CASSLHREETQYF.

CDR3 residues: CASSLVGGRYEQYF. The CDR3 DNA sequence: TGTGCCAGCAGCTTAGTAGGAGGCCGCTACGAGCAGTACTTC. This chain connects TRBV7-9 to TRBJ2-7; tentative D call: TRBD2 (5 bases). The CDR3 runs 14 residues. Trimming cost V 1 base and J 3 bases, with 10 bases left between them. Germline-derived CDR1 and CDR2 are SEHNR and FQNEAQ (reference sequence).

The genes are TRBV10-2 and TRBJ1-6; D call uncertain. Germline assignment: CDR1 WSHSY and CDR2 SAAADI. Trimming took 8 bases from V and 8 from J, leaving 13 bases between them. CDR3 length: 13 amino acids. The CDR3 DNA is TGCGCCAGCGGCCGGGAGGTCTATTCACCCCTCCACTTT. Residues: CASGREVYSPLHF.

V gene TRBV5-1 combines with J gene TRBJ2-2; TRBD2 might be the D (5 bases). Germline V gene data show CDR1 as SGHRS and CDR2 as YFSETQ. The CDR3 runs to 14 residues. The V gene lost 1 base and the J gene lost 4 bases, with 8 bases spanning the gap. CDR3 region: CASSLYAGTGELFF. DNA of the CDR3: TGCGCCAGCAGCTTGTACGCGGGCACCGGGGAGCTGTTTTTT.

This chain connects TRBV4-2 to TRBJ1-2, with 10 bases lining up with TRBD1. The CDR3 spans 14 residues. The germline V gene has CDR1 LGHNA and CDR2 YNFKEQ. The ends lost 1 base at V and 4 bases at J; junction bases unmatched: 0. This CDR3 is CASSQGQGAYGYTF. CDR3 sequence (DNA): TGTGCCAGCAGCCAAGGACAGGGGGCCTATGGCTACACCTTC.

The CDR3 DNA reads TGTGCCACCAGTGATACGGGAGGTCTGTTCACCGGGGAGCTGTTTTTT. Amino acids: CATSDTGGLFTGELFF. J is TRBJ2-2 and V is TRBV24-1; TRBD2 aligns across 7 bases. The length of the CDR3 is 16 residues. The ends lost 3 bases at V and 4 bases at J; junction bases unmatched: 7. CDR1 and CDR2 from the germline V gene are KGHDR and SFDVKD.

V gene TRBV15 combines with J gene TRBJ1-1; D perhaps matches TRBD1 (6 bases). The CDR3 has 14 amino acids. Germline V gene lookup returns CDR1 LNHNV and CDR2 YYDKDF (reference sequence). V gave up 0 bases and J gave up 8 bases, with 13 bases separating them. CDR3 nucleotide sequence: TGTGCCACCAGCAGAGATCTCACGGACAGAGAAGCTTTCTTT. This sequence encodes CATSRDLTDREAFF.

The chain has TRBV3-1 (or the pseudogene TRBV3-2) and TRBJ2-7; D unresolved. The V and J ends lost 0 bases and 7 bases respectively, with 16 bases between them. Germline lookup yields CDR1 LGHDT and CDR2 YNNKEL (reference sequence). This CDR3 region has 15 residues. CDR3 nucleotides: TGTGCCAGCAGCCAAGATCTGACGACCCCTAGGGAGCAGTACTTC. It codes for CASSQDLTTPREQYF.

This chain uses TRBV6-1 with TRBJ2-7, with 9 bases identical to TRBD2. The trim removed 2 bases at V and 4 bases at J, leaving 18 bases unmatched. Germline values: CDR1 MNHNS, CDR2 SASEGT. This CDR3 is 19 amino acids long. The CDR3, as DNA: TGTGCCAGCAGTGAAATTTGGGGGGGACCAGCGGGAGGTTCGTACGAGCAGTACTTC. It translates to CASSEIWGGPAGGSYEQYF.

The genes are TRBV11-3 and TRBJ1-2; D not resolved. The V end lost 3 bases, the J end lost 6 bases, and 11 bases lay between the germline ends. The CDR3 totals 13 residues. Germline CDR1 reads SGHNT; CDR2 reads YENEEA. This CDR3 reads CASSLGPADGYTF. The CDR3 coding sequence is TGTGCCAGCAGCTTGGGCCCCGCAGATGGCTACACCTTC.

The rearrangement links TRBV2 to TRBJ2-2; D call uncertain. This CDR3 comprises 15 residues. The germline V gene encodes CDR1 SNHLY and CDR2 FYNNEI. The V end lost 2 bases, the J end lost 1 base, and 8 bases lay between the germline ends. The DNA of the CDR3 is TGTGCCAGCAGTGAAATCTCCGTGAACACCGGGGAGCTGTTTTTT. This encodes CASSEISVNTGELFF.

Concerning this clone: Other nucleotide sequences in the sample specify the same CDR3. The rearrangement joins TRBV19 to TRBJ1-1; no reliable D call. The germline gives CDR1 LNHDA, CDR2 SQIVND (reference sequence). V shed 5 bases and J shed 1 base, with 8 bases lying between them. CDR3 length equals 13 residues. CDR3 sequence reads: CASSPTQNTEAFF. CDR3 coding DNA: TGTGCCAGTAGTCCAACACAGAACACTGAAGCTTTCTTT.

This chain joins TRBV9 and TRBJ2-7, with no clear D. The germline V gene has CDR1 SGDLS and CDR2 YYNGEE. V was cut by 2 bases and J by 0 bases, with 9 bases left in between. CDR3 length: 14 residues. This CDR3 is CASSVYPSSYEQYF. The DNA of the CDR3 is TGTGCCAGCAGCGTCTACCCCAGCTCCTACGAGCAGTACTTC.

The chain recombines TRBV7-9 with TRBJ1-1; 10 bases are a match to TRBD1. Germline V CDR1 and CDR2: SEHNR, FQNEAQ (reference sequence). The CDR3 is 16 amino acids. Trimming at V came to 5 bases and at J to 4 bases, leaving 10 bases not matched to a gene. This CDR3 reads CASSPTWGQGSTEAFF. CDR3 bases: TGTGCCAGCAGCCCCACCTGGGGACAGGGGAGCACTGAAGCTTTCTTT.

The CDR3 region is CAWSVLSGVGYTF. The CDR3 DNA reads TGTGCCTGGAGTGTACTAAGTGGGGTGGGCTACACCTTC. The chain is built from TRBV30 and TRBJ1-2; D gene uncertain. CDR1 is GTSNPN and CDR2 is SVGIG in the germline V gene (reference sequence). The V end lost 0 bases, the J end lost 8 bases, and 13 bases lay between the germline ends. This CDR3 has 13 amino acids. Variable domain in full (rest from reference TRBV30 and TRBJ1-2): SQTIHQWPATLVQPVGSPLSLECTVEGTSNPNLYWYRQAAGRGLQLLFYSVGIGQISSEVPQNLSASRPQDRQFILSSKKLLLSDSGFYLCAWSVLSGVGYTFGSGTRLTVV.

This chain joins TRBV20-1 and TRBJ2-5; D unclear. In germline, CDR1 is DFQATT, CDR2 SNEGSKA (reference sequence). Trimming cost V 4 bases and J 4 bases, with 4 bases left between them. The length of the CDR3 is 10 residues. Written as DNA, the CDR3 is TGCAGTGCTAAGGTAGAGACCCAGTACTTC. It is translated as CSAKVETQYF.

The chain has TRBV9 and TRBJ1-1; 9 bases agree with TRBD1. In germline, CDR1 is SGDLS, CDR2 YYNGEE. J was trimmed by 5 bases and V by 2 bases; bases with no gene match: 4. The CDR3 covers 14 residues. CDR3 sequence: CASSVATGGTEAFF. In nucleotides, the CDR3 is TGTGCCAGCAGCGTTGCGACAGGGGGGACTGAAGCTTTCTTT.

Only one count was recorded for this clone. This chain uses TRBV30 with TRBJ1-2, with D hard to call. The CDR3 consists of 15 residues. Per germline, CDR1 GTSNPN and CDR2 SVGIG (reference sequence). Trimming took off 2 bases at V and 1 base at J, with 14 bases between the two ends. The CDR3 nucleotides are TGTGCCTGGAGTCCCCGTGACGCAATTAACTATGGCTACACCTTC. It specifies CAWSPRDAINYGYTF. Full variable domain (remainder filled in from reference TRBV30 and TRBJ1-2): SQTIHQWPATLVQPVGSPLSLECTVEGTSNPNLYWYRQAAGRGLQLLFYSVGIGQISSEVPQNLSASRPQDRQFILSSKKLLLSDSGFYLCAWSPRDAINYGYTFGSGTRLTVV.

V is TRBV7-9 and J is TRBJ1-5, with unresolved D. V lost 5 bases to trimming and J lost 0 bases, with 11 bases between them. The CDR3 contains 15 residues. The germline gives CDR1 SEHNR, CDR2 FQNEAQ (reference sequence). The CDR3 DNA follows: TGTGCCAGCAGCCCGCCGCGGGATAGCAATCAGCCCCAGCATTTT. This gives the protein CASSPPRDSNQPQHF.

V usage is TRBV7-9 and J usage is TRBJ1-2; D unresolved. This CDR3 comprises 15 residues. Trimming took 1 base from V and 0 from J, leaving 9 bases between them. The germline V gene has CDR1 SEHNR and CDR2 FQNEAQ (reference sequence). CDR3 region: CASSLVSGSNYGYTF. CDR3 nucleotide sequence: TGTGCCAGCAGCTTAGTGAGCGGTTCTAACTATGGCTACACCTTC.

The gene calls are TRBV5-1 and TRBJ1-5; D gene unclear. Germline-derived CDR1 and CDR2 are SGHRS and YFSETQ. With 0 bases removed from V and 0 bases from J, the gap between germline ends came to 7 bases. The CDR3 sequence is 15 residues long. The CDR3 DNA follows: TGCGCCAGCAGCTTGGACGGAGCTAGCAATCAGCCCCAGCATTTT. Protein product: CASSLDGASNQPQHF.

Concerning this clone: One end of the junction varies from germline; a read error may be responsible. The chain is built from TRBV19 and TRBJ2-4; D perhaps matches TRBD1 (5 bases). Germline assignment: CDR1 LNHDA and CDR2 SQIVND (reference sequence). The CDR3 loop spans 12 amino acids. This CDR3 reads CAVGRATNIQYF. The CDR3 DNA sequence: TGTGCGGTCGGCAGGGCCACAAACATTCAGTACTTC.

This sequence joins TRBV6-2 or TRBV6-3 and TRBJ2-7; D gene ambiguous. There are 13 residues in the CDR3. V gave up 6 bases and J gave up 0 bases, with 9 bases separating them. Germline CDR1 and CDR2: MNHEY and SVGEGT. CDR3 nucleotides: TGTGCCAGCAGCGAGCGAAGCTCCTACGAGCAGTACTTC. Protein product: CASSERSSYEQYF.

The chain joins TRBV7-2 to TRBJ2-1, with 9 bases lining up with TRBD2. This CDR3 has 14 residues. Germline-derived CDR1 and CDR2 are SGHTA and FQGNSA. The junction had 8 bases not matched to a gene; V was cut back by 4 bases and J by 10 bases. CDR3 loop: CASSSEVAGDEQFF. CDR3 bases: TGTGCCAGCAGCTCAGAAGTAGCGGGAGACGAGCAGTTCTTC.

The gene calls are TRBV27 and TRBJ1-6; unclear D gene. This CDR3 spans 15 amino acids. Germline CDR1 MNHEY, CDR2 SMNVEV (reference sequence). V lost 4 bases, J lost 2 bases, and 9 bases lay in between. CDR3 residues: CASSSDRPYNSPLHF. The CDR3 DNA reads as TGTGCCAGCAGTTCGGACCGGCCCTATAATTCACCCCTCCACTTT.

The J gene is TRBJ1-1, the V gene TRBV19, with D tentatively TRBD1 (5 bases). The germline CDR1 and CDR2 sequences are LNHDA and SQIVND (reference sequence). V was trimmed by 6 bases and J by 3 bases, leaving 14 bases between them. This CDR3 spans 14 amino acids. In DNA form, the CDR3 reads TGTGCCAGTAGGACGGAAGCAGGGTACACTGAAGCTTTCTTT. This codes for CASRTEAGYTEAFF. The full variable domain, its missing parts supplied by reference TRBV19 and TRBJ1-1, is DGGITQSPKYLFRKEGQNVTLSCEQNLNHDAMYWYRQDPGQGLRLIYYSQIVNDFQKGDIAEGYSVSREKKESFPLTVTSAQKNPTAFYLCASRTEAGYTEAFFGQGTRLTVV.

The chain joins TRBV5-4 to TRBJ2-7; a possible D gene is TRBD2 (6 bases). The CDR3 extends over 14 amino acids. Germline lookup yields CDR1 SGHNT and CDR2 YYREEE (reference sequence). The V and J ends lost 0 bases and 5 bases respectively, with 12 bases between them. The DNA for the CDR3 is TGTGCCAGCAGCTTGGGGGGGGTCGGCCACGAGCAGTACTTC. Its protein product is CASSLGGVGHEQYF.